Here is one TCR beta chain with its context. What it binds is not known. A junction boundary mismatches the germline segment, possibly from a read error. CD45RO-negative CD8 cells positively selected for CCR7 made up the naive population, which excluded terminally differentiated effector memory CD45RA+ cells. Free of recent acute infections or vaccinations, the donors were healthy HIV-negative adults. The CDR3 covers 16 residues. Germline lookup yields CDR1 SSHAT and CDR2 FNYEAQ (reference sequence). Assay execution took place at the deep level. The data were produced by immunoSEQ multiplex PCR, yet TCRdb's version contains in-frame clones alone and is incomplete. The sample has under 850,000 clones, around 92% seen once; the top ten hold approximately 25%. The data are from a study of shared clonotypes between healthy human individuals. Whole-study results and caveats: Clonotype sharing among donors was thought likely to change with sequencing depth.

The chain has TRBV7-7 and TRBJ2-1; D may be TRBD2 (5 bases). This TCR was sampled from a man in his thirties or forties in good health. Sequencing input: naive CD8+ T cells sorted from blood. CDR3 DNA: TGTGCTAGCAGCTTAGCGCCGGGTACCAGCCCCGATGAGCAGTTCTTC. It translates to CASSLAPGTSPDEQFF.